This TCR beta chain appears in the sequencing data of a study of shared clonotypes between healthy human individuals (dated by TCRdb to 2020 to 2022). With regard to the full study: The cohort included a few men and a couple of women between 18 and 49 years of age. Per donor, three plates each were used for CD4 naive and CD4 memory, two for CD8 naive, and one for CD8 memory. Different laboratories and diverse techniques were used to prepare libraries and sequence TCR repertoires, to increase sequencing depth and limit assay-specific biases. To estimate repertoire size and how much clonotypes are shared between individuals, the study performed deep sequencing of blood TCR repertoires from roughly five healthy adults. Leukapheresis yielded between about 0.85 and 10 billion PBMCs per donor. Study-level results and caveats: Pairwise subsampling indicated that sequencing depth was expected to affect the degree of clonotype sharing among donors. Larger estimated clonotype richness was generally found for naive subsets than for memory subsets. Even with the large sequencing depth, rarefaction of the sorted-subset datasets indicated that sequencing was incomplete. Sampling was restricted to blood, and TCR repertoires in tissue are likely to differ from TCR repertoires in blood. Clonotypes shared by all four sorted-subset donors showed higher generation probabilities than non-shared clonotypes. Because the study included a small number of donors, the genetic and exposure-history diversity represented was limited. When a handful of donors were compared, the shared fraction of clonotypes was roughly 4.8% for naive CD4, 3.5% to 4% for naive CD8, 2.3% for memory CD4, and 0.4% for memory CD8.

Its CDR3 holds 16 amino acids, cysteine through phenylalanine. CDR3 DNA is the only sequence kept; it has 48 bases, read in frame from the first base. V drops 3 bases and J drops 4 bases, leaving 19 bases in between. CDR1 is given as MDHEN and CDR2 as SYDVKM, both from the germline V gene. This clone was seen once. No cognate antigen has been identified for it. Within one base of it there is no much larger clone, and no base qualities were kept. CD8 naive samples were CD45RO-negative cells positively selected for CCR7, giving a CD45RA+CCR7+ population that excluded TemRA cells. The donors were healthy, HIV-negative adults with no recently reported acute infections or vaccinations. All donors were Caucasian adults living in Nashville, Tennessee, USA. Blood was obtained by leukapheresis, after which PBMCs were separated by Ficoll-Histopaque density gradient centrifugation and cryopreserved in liquid nitrogen vapor phase. Analytical flow cytometry was used to check the purity and quantity of every magnetically sorted T cell population. From each sorted fraction, genomic DNA was isolated and quantified by UV absorbance on a Nanodrop 2000c.

Using the deep immunoSEQ assay, multiplex PCR amplified TCR CDR3 regions from genomic DNA. For each cell subset, the extracted genomic DNA was distributed evenly across all wells of several immunoSEQ 96-well plates, and each plate served as one replicate. For sorted subsets, approximately 210 ng of genomic DNA, equivalent to 25,000 to 30,000 T cell genomes, went into each replicate PCR. Purified libraries were measured with a Qubit 3.0 fluorometer, size-checked on a Bioanalyzer 2100, and measured again with the KAPA Library Quantification kit. A separate single-read 150-cycle Illumina NextSeq 550 flow cell was used to sequence each immunoSEQ 96-well plate. In the original analysis: Because the immunoSEQ output included only junctional sequences and no quality scores, the filtering could not be the same as the filtering used for full-length reads. To assign V/J genes and CDR3, sequences were annotated against IMGT germline references using PyIR, a Python wrapper for IgBLAST v1.9. Reads with weak V/J assignments (E-value above 1e-6), missing CDR3, stop codons, out-of-frame junctions, or ambiguous translated residues were removed. V3J clonotypes were defined as sequences sharing an identical inferred V gene, J gene, and CDR3 amino acid sequence. To compute the percentage overlap between repertoires, the number of shared unique clonotypes was divided by the size of the smaller repertoire. RTK rarefaction, the Chao1 estimator, and Recon v2.1 estimates of unobserved clonotypes were used to assess repertoire richness. OLGA was used to compute generation probabilities for all TCRbeta clonotypes that the gDNA method yielded from a handful of donors. As stored in TCRdb, this immuneACCESS dataset retains in-frame rearrangements with V and J assigned. A fraction of the clones does not appear; measured against another copy, unresolved V genes explain less than half of the discrepancy, and the remainder lacks a known reason. V, J and clone size reflect that table, while D and trimming were determined from the DNA. This sample has around 600,000 clones in its table, and about 95% of those were observed once. About 0.11% of the sample is in the top ten clones.

Recombination connected TRBV28 to TRBJ2-7, with the D segment identity uncertain. The sample taken for sequencing was naive CD8+ T cells sorted from blood. The cell subset or site label corresponds to: CD45RA+CCR7+. This clonotype originated in a woman aged 25 to 45 in good health. The nucleotides are TGTGCCAGCAGTTTCAGCCAACAATCCGCCGCGTACGAGCAGTACTTC. The encoded protein is CASSFSQQSAAYEQYF.